Below, 2 T cell receptor beta chains from the same sample are listed, as sequenced in a study of cytomegalovirus exposure and HLA in healthy donors. Clones were read by immunoSEQ multiplex PCR, and TCRdb kept only the in-frame ones, dropping some. The repertoire includes 100,000 to 150,000 clones, 80% to 90% of them detected once, and more than 1% sits in the top ten. The sequencing sample was made of PBMCs. Receptor source: a woman younger than 35 in good health and CMV-seronegative.

V is TRBV7-3 and J is TRBJ2-2; D is possibly TRBD2 (5 bases). V shed 5 bases and J shed 1 base, with 14 bases lying between them. Germline CDR1 SGHTA, CDR2 FQGTGA. The CDR3 consists of 16 residues. The CDR3 loop is CASSPLPRGNTGELFF. CDR3 sequence (DNA): TGTGCCAGCAGCCCCCTCCCCCGGGGGAACACCGGGGAGCTGTTTTTT.

The chain employs TRBV20-1 and TRBJ2-1; no clear D gene. This CDR3 has 11 residues. Per germline, CDR1 DFQATT and CDR2 SNEGSKA (reference sequence). The V end lost 6 bases, the J end lost 7 bases, and 10 bases lay between the germline ends. As DNA, the CDR3 is TGCAGTGCCTTGACTGGGAATGAGCAGTTCTTC. It codes for CSALTGNEQFF.